The rows below give T cell receptor beta chains drawn from one sample of a study of cytomegalovirus exposure and HLA in healthy donors. Assay: immunoSEQ multiplex PCR; the TCRdb copy retains only in-frame clones and omits some. Of about 180,000 clones listed, approximately 84% are singletons. The sequenced sample consisted of PBMCs. These receptors came from a man aged 25-40 years in good health and CMV-seronegative. The CDR3 runs from the conserved cysteine through the conserved F or W. D genes are given only for firm matches. Size is omitted from some rows. Given values are once, few, many or a class for expanded clones.

TRBJ2-7,-,-,TRBV28,TGTGCCAGCAGTGCCCAAGACAGCCCGAGCTCCTACGAGCAGTACTTC,CASSAQDSPSSYEQYF
TRBJ1-1,-,-,TRBV18,TGTGCCAGCTCACCACCGCTTATTGCAGGAGGATCTAATGAAGCTTTCTTT,CASSPPLIAGGSNEAFF
TRBJ1-1,once,-,TRBV4-3,TGCGCCAGCAGCCATGACAAGGGGATCACTGAAGCTTTCTTT,CASSHDKGITEAFF
TRBJ2-1,-,-,TRBV7-2,TGTGCCAGCAGCTTTGGACATTACAATGAGCAGTTCTTC,CASSFGHYNEQFF
TRBJ2-7,-,TRBD1,TRBV6-6,TGTGCCAGCAGCGAGGGACAGGGGTCCTACGAGCAGTACTTC,CASSEGQGSYEQYF
TRBJ2-2,-,-,TRBV5-1,TGCGCCAGCAGCAGTAAACAGGGAGCAAGAGGGGAGCTGTTTTTT,CASSSKQGARGELFF
TRBJ2-7,-,TRBD1,TRBV4-2,TGTGCCAGCAGCCAAGTCCGGACAGGGGTTCAAGCCGAGCAGTACTTC,CASSQVRTGVQAEQYF
TRBJ2-3,-,-,TRBV14,TGTGCCAGCAGCCAAGGAGTGGGCGGGCTAAGCACAGATACGCAGTATTTT,CASSQGVGGLSTDTQYF
TRBJ2-3,-,TRBD2,TRBV6-5,TGTGCCAGCTGGCTAGCGGGAACAGATACGCAGTATTTT,CASWLAGTDTQYF
TRBJ2-7,-,-,TRBV7-9,TGTGCCAGCAGCTTTGCAGGGGTAGGGGGCGAGCAGTACTTC,CASSFAGVGGEQYF
TRBJ2-2,-,TRBD2,TRBV5-1,TGCGCCAGCAGCTTGGAGCGGGGGGCGTACACCGGGGAGCTGTTTTTT,CASSLERGAYTGELFF
TRBJ1-2,-,-,TRBV6-5,TGTGCCACCACGAGAGGACTCCTCTATGGCTACACCTTC,CATTRGLLYGYTF
TRBJ2-1,few,-,TRBV10-3,TGTGCCATCAGTGAGTCGATAGCCAATGAGCAGTTCTTC,CAISESIANEQFF
TRBJ1-1,once,TRBD1,TRBV30,TGTGCCGGTAGCCCCCGGGACAGGGGCTTGAACACTGAAGCTTTCTTT,CAGSPRDRGLNTEAFF
TRBJ2-7,-,TRBD2,TRBV11-2,TGTGCCAGCAGTGCACTAGCGGGCCGGAGGGAGGTGTCCTACGAGCAGTACTTC,CASSALAGRREVSYEQYF
TRBJ2-1,-,-,TRBV5-4,TGTGCCAGCAGCTTAGGCGGGGTCACCTACAATGAGCAGTTCTTC,CASSLGGVTYNEQFF
TRBJ2-5,-,TRBD1,TRBV5-6,TGTGCCAGCAGCTGGGACAGGGGGCTCGGTCAGACCCAGTACTTC,CASSWDRGLGQTQYF
TRBJ2-7,-,TRBD2,TRBV6-5,TGTGCCAGCAGCCCATCTAGCGGGGTTACGAGGGAGCAGTACTTC,CASSPSSGVTREQYF
TRBJ2-4,-,-,TRBV11-3,TGTGCCAGCAGCCTTGGGGAGGAAAACATTCAGTACTTC,CASSLGEENIQYF
TRBJ2-6,-,-,TRBV5-4,TGTGCCAGCAGCAAACCACAGGGCGGTGGGGCCAACGTCCTGACTTTC,CASSKPQGGGANVLTF
TRBJ2-7,-,-,TRBV6-6,TGTGCCAGCAGTTACGGCGGGGCTCACTCCTACGAGCAGTACTTC,CASSYGGAHSYEQYF
TRBJ2-1,-,TRBD2,TRBV10-3,TGTGCCATTGCGGGAGGGCCTAGGAATGAGCAGTTCTTC,CAIAGGPRNEQFF
TRBJ2-7,few,TRBD2,TRBV27,TGTGCCAGCAGAGGGAGGGGACCCCAATACGAGCAGTACTTC,CASRGRGPQYEQYF
TRBJ2-1,once,TRBD2,TRBV6-5,TGTGCCAGCAGTCGGACTAGCGGGGACAATGAGCAGTTCTTC,CASSRTSGDNEQFF
TRBJ1-2,-,TRBD1,TRBV5-1,TGCGCCAGCAGCTTGGGACAGGGGGGAGATGGCTACACCTTC,CASSLGQGGDGYTF
TRBJ1-4,-,-,TRBV15,TGTGCCACCAGCAGAGCTCCGGACAGTTCTAATGAAAAACTGTTTTTT,CATSRAPDSSNEKLFF
TRBJ1-4,-,-,TRBV10-3,TGTGCCACCGCAGTTGCAACTAATGAAAAACTGTTTTTT,CATAVATNEKLFF
TRBJ2-3,-,-,TRBV7-6,TGTGCCAGCAGCTTATTAGCGGATTATCCAGATACGCAGTATTTT,CASSLLADYPDTQYF
TRBJ2-7,-,-,TRBV27,TGTGCCAGCAGTTCCACGAGAAACAGGGAGCAGTACTTC,CASSSTRNREQYF
TRBJ1-5,-,-,TRBV7-8,TGTGCCAGCAGCTTAGGTATAGGGAGGAATAGCAATCAGCCCCAGCATTTT,CASSLGIGRNSNQPQHF
TRBJ1-1,-,-,TRBV28,TGTGCCAGCAGTTTCGGCCCGCGGACTGAAGCTTTCTTT,CASSFGPRTEAFF
TRBJ2-5,-,-,TRBV7-6,TGTGCCAGCAGCCCGGGACTGCAAGAGACCCAGTACTTC,CASSPGLQETQYF
TRBJ2-2,-,-,TRBV25-1,TGTGCCAGCAGTGAAACCCGGCCAGACTCCGGGGAGCTGTTTTTT,CASSETRPDSGELFF
TRBJ2-1,-,-,TRBV5-4,TGTGCCAGCAGCTTGGGTACCGGGAGTCCCTACAATGAGCAGTTCTTC,CASSLGTGSPYNEQFF
TRBJ2-3,-,TRBD2,TRBV5-1,TGCGCCAGCAGTTATATGACAGGCGGGACTAGAAAAAGCACAGATACGCAGTATTTT,CASSYMTGGTRKSTDTQYF
TRBJ2-1,few,-,TRBV7-6,TGTGCCAGCAGCTCAAACGGACAGTACAATGAGCAGTTCTTC,CASSSNGQYNEQFF
TRBJ1-4,-,-,TRBV5-1,TGCGCCAGCAGCTTGGGACAGGTCGATGAAAAACTGTTTTTT,CASSLGQVDEKLFF
TRBJ2-5,once,TRBD2,TRBV10-2,TGCGCCATCGCGACTAGCGGGGGGGTGAAGACCCAGTACTTC,CAIATSGGVKTQYF
TRBJ2-1,-,-,TRBV29-1,TGCAGCGTTGCCGCGGGACTCGCCTCCTACAATGAGCAGTTCTTC,CSVAAGLASYNEQFF
TRBJ2-5,-,TRBD2,TRBV15,TGTGCCACCAGCAGAAGGCTAGCGGGAGGCCAAGAGACCCAGTACTTC,CATSRRLAGGQETQYF
TRBJ1-2,-,-,TRBV30,TGTGCCTGGAGTGTAGGGGGACACGGGAACTATGGCTACACCTTC,CAWSVGGHGNYGYTF
TRBJ2-1,once,TRBD1,TRBV27,TGTGCCAGCAGTCTAAGGACAGGGGGTAATGAGCAGTTCTTC,CASSLRTGGNEQFF
TRBJ2-1,-,TRBD1,TRBV11-2,TGTGCCAGCAGCTGGGGGACAGGGTCCTACAATGAGCAGTTCTTC,CASSWGTGSYNEQFF
TRBJ1-4,-,TRBD1,TRBV19,TGTGCCAGTAGTGAACAGGGGGCGCGGGGAAAACTGTTTTTT,CASSEQGARGKLFF